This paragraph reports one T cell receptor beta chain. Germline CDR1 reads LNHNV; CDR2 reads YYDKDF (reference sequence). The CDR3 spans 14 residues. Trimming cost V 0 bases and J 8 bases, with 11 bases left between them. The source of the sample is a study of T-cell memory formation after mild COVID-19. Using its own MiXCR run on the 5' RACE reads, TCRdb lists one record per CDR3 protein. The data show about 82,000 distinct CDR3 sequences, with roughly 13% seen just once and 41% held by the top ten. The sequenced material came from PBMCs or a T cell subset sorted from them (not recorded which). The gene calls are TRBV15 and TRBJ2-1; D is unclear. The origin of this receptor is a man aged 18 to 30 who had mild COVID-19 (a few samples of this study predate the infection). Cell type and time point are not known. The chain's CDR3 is CATSRDEGRYEQFF. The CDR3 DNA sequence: TGTGCCACCAGCAGAGATGAAGGAAGGTATGAGCAGTTCTTC.